This is a list of T cell receptor beta chains from one sample in a study of T cells expressing NK-cell markers. TCRdb reprocessed the 5' RACE reads and keeps a single row for each CDR3 protein, giving no DNA. Its listing shows roughly 350,000 distinct CDR3 sequences. The sequencing input was blood T cells: a sorted CD56 or NKG2C T cell subset, CD4+ or CD8+ T cells, or bulk PBMC T cells (not recorded which). Receptor source: a man aged 18-75 years in good health. Each CDR3 is given with its conserved first and last residue.

J: TRBJ2-4
V: TRBV20-1
CDR3: CSAGRTGFSAKNIQYF

J: TRBJ2-3
V: TRBV12-3/TRBV12-4
CDR3: CASRGGSGADTQYF

J: TRBJ1-2
V: TRBV6-7
CDR3: CASSYRESRANYGYTF

J: TRBJ2-3
V: TRBV28
CDR3: CASSPWTSGALDTQYF

J: TRBJ2-3
V: TRBV7-8
CDR3: CASGSAQRGKDTQYF

J: TRBJ2-5
V: TRBV5-6
CDR3: CASSDEGETQYF

J: TRBJ2-1
V: TRBV7-9
CDR3: CASSFSYNNEQFF

J: TRBJ2-7
V: TRBV7-3
CDR3: CASSSWDRGSYEQYF

J: TRBJ1-1
V: TRBV20-1
CDR3: CSAPQLNTEAFF

J: TRBJ2-1
V: TRBV5-1
CDR3: CASSLAGTGGYYNEQFF

J: TRBJ2-1
V: TRBV3-1
CDR3: CASSLGRRSSYNEQFF

J: TRBJ1-2
V: TRBV4-2
CDR3: CASSPDRGYYGYTF

J: TRBJ2-5
V: TRBV20-1
CDR3: CSARGGTETQYF

J: TRBJ2-7
V: TRBV2
CDR3: CASTGALFTEQYF

J: TRBJ2-5
V: TRBV18
CDR3: CASSGVYQETQYF

J: TRBJ1-4
V: TRBV27
CDR3: CASGNTGKRANEKLFF

J: TRBJ2-5
V: TRBV5-1
CDR3: CASSPGTGLSQETQYF

J: TRBJ2-5
V: TRBV5-6
CDR3: CASSFVKPGQANF

J: TRBJ1-2
V: TRBV6-1
CDR3: CASTPKAGVNYGYTF

J: TRBJ2-5
V: TRBV4-2
CDR3: CASSQTGTSGDGETQYF

J: TRBJ2-3
V: TRBV3-1
CDR3: CASSQNDYTDTQYF

J: TRBJ2-7
V: TRBV5-6
CDR3: CASSFLGQGLYEQYF

J: TRBJ2-7
V: TRBV7-9
CDR3: CASSRTGFEQYF

J: TRBJ2-3
V: TRBV5-6
CDR3: CASSLRPGTDTQYF

J: TRBJ2-2
V: TRBV12-3/TRBV12-4
CDR3: CASSRGGVRTGELFF

J: TRBJ2-1
V: TRBV5-1
CDR3: CASSFGSASYNEQFF

J: TRBJ1-4
V: TRBV3-1
CDR3: CASSRTLAHNEKLFF

J: TRBJ1-1
V: TRBV21-1
CDR3: CASSKGRTVDLNTEAFF

J: TRBJ2-7
V: TRBV2
CDR3: CASRAAGGEQYF

J: TRBJ1-5
V: TRBV6-2/TRBV6-3
CDR3: CASRHGSNQPQHF

J: TRBJ2-7
V: TRBV20-1
CDR3: CSARGLAMTYEQYF

J: TRBJ2-3
V: TRBV29-1
CDR3: CSVEGWRGQYTTDTQYF

J: TRBJ1-1
V: TRBV11-2
CDR3: CASSIPGSMNTEAFF

J: TRBJ2-4
V: TRBV7-2
CDR3: CASSLREVGNIQYF

J: TRBJ2-6
V: TRBV2
CDR3: CAGEGVSGANVLTF

J: TRBJ2-1
V: TRBV10-3
CDR3: CAISESGGQYNEQFF

J: TRBJ1-4
V: TRBV7-2
CDR3: CASSLSQGGAEKLFF

J: TRBJ1-1
V: TRBV9
CDR3: CASSDRGSGLNTEAFF

J: TRBJ2-1
V: TRBV5-1
CDR3: CASSKEPGQGRPNEQFF

J: TRBJ1-4
V: TRBV15
CDR3: CATSREGSATNEKLFF

J: TRBJ1-2
V: TRBV6-1
CDR3: CASTLQGPDYGYTF

J: TRBJ2-7
V: TRBV5-1
CDR3: CASSLVAGRDEQYF

J: TRBJ2-1
V: TRBV7-3
CDR3: CASSRDRGNNEQFF

J: TRBJ2-5
V: TRBV5-1
CDR3: CASSLGTGGETQYF

J: TRBJ2-7
V: TRBV6-1
CDR3: CASSRPGQGGYEQYF

J: TRBJ1-2
V: TRBV27
CDR3: CASSLSRGLDGYTF

J: TRBJ2-7
V: TRBV11-2
CDR3: CASSSYRVPEQYF

J: TRBJ2-7
V: TRBV11-2
CDR3: CASSLGRWDRVFYSYEQYF

J: TRBJ1-6
V: TRBV19
CDR3: CASSIPGLNSPLHF

J: TRBJ2-7
V: TRBV10-3
CDR3: CANSGTGGAYEQYF